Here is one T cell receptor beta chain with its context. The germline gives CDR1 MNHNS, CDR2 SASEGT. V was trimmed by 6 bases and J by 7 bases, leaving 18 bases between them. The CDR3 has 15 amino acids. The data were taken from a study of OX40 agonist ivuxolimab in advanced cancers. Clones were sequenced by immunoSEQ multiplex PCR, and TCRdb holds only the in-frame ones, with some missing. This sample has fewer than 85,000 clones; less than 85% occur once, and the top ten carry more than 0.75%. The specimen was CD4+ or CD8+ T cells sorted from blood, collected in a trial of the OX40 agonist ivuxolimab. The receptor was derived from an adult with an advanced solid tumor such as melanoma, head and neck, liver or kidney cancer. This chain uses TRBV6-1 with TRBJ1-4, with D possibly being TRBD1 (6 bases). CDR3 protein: CASSPTFGGSEKLFF. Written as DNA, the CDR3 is TGTGCCAGCAGCCCTACTTTCGGGGGCTCTGAAAAACTGTTTTTT.